The T cell receptor beta chain under discussion was sequenced for a study of blood T cells in healthy people across ages. In the study overall: There was about one barcoded beta molecule captured by template switching per two T cells.

CDR3 length equals 13 residues. J was trimmed by 3 bases and V by 6 bases; bases with no gene match: 7. Looked up from germline, CDR1 is SQVTM and CDR2 is ANQGSEA. Sample-barcoded 5' priming and a J-beta primer mix drove a second PCR of about 7 to 11 cycles. TCRdb processed the 5' RACE reads anew with MiXCR; each CDR3 protein has one entry. The table lists 700,000 to 800,000 distinct CDR3 sequences, around 46% of them singletons. This clonotype was seen ten or more times. This TCR came from an older woman in good health. The V and J genes are TRBV29-1 and TRBJ2-7; 8 bases are shared with TRBD1. The sequenced sample consisted of blood. CDR3 DNA: TGCAGCGTGGGACAGGACACGGACTACGAGCAGTACTTC. Translating gives CSVGQDTDYEQYF.